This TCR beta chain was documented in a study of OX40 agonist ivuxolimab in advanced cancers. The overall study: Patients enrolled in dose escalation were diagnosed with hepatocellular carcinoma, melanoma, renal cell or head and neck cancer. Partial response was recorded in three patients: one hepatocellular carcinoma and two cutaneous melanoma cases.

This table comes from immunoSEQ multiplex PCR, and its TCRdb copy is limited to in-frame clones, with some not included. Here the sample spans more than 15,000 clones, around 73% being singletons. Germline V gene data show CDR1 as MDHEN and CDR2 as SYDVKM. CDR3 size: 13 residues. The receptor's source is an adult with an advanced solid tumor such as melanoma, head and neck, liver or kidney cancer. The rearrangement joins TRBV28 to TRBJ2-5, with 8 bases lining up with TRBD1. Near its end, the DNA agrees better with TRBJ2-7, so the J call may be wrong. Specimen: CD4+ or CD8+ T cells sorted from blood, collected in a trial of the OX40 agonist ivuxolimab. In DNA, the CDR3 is TGTGCCAGCAGTCAGGGGGCTCCCTACGAGCAGTACTTC. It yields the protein CASSQGAPYEQYF.